The entry below gives a single TCR beta chain sequence along with its context. The data derive from a study of cytomegalovirus exposure and HLA in healthy donors. Study-level information: Inside one of the first data releases sat 85 million or so unique TCRs taken from HLA-typed donors.

Germline V gives CDR1 SSHAT, CDR2 FNYEAQ (reference sequence). The CDR3 covers 15 residues. Unmatched junction bases numbered 9, after V lost 6 bases and J lost 4 bases. Researchers ran the PCR with 60 Vbeta and 13 Jbeta primers. This table comes from immunoSEQ multiplex PCR, and its TCRdb copy is limited to in-frame clones, with some not included. The repertoire holds 95,000 to 100,000 clones, with around three quarters as singletons. Sequencing was carried out using PBMCs. The V call is TRBV7-7, the J call TRBJ1-3, with 7 bases aligning to TRBD1. This sequence originates from a man in his forties in good health and CMV-seronegative. The CDR3 DNA follows: TGTGCCAGCAGGCCCGACAGGGTTATGGGAAACACCATATATTTT. Translation: CASRPDRVMGNTIYF.